The 24 T cell receptor beta chains below all came from one sample that was sequenced in a study of blood T cell repertoires in COVID-19. The table came from immunoSEQ multiplex PCR; TCRdb's copy has only in-frame clones and leaves some out. In the table there are hundreds of thousands of clones, roughly 80% of which are singletons. The specimen sequenced was peripheral blood. The source of these receptors is a woman aged 70-85 years with acute or convalescent COVID-19.

The gene calls are TRBV7-2 and TRBJ2-7; D perhaps matches TRBD1 (6 bases). CDR1 SGHTA and CDR2 FQGNSA come from the germline V gene. Trimming stripped 2 bases from V and 4 bases from J, with 6 bases between. The CDR3 runs to 12 residues. As DNA, the CDR3 is TGTGCCAGCAGCTTACAGGGGTACGAGCAGTACTTC. As protein: CASSLQGYEQYF.

The chain carries TRBV3-1 (or the pseudogene TRBV3-2) and TRBJ1-1, with TRBD1 matching over 7 bases. The CDR3 runs to 15 residues. J gave up 2 bases and V 3 bases, and 6 bases lay outside the gene matches. Per the germline V gene, CDR1 is LGHDT and CDR2 is YNNKEL (reference sequence). The CDR3 DNA is TGTGCCAGCAGCCATCACGGGACAGCCAACACTGAAGCTTTCTTT. Translating gives CASSHHGTANTEAFF.

J is TRBJ2-7 and V is TRBV3-1 (or the pseudogene TRBV3-2); 8 positions match TRBD2. The CDR3 is 18 amino acids. CDR1 is LGHDT and CDR2 is YNNKEL in the germline V gene (reference sequence). V lost 0 bases to trimming and J lost 4 bases; unmatched junction nucleotides: 14. The CDR3, as DNA: TGTGCCAGCAGCCAAGATCCCTTGAGGCTAGCGGGCTCATACGAGCAGTACTTC. This translates into CASSQDPLRLAGSYEQYF.

This chain links TRBV27 with TRBJ2-7, with 11 positions matching TRBD1. There are 20 residues in the CDR3. The germline gives CDR1 MNHEY, CDR2 SMNVEV (reference sequence). V gave up 0 bases and J gave up 7 bases; unmatched junction bases: 20. The CDR3 DNA reads TGTGCCAGCAGTTTATCCGGCACCGAATCCCTCCGGGACAGGGGGTGGGAGCAGTACTTC. Translated: CASSLSGTESLRDRGWEQYF.

This chain joins TRBV11-1 and TRBJ2-1, with a weak D call TRBD1 (6 bases). Trimming stripped 6 bases from V and 6 bases from J, with 9 bases between. This CDR3 comprises 12 residues. Germline V lookup: CDR1 SGHAT, CDR2 FQDESV (reference sequence). The chain's CDR3 is CASRVGGNEQFF. CDR3 nucleotide sequence: TGTGCCAGCAGGGTAGGGGGCAATGAGCAGTTCTTC.

This chain joins TRBV4-3 and TRBJ2-1, with D perhaps TRBD1 (5 bases). CDR3 length: 13 residues. Looked up from germline, CDR1 is LGHNA and CDR2 is YSLEER. Trimming shortened V by 6 bases and J by 2 bases, and 8 bases separated the two germline ends. The CDR3 DNA is TGCGCCAGCAGGGGCAGGGCCTACAATGAGCAGTTCTTC. As protein: CASRGRAYNEQFF.

The CDR3 region is CASSFTGSGGEKLFF. The CDR3 DNA is TGTGCCAGCAGCTTCACAGGGTCGGGGGGTGAAAAACTGTTTTTT. The rearrangement uses TRBV7-2 and TRBJ1-4; weak D call: TRBD1 (6 bases). The CDR3 is 15 amino acids. Germline values: CDR1 SGHTA, CDR2 FQGNSA. Trimming took off 3 bases at V and 7 bases at J, with 15 bases between the two ends. Based on the CDR3 plus reference TRBV7-2 and TRBJ1-4, the full variable domain is GAGVSQSPSNKVTEKGKDVELRCDPISGHTALYWYRQSLGQGLEFLIYFQGNSAPDKSGLPSDRFSAERTGGSVSTLTIQRTQQEDSAVYLCASSFTGSGGEKLFFGSGTQLSVL.

V usage is TRBV19 and J usage is TRBJ1-2; D perhaps matches TRBD1 (6 bases). Trimming took 6 bases from V and 0 from J, leaving 14 bases between them. Per germline, CDR1 LNHDA and CDR2 SQIVND (reference sequence). The CDR3 totals 15 residues. The CDR3 bases are TGTGCCAGTAGCTTCCGGGACACCCCTAACTATGGCTACACCTTC. Its protein is CASSFRDTPNYGYTF.

This clone came up once. In nucleotides, the CDR3 is TGTGCCAGTAGACCTCTCGGCCTTGTCCGGGACAATGAGCAGTTCTTC. Translating gives CASRPLGLVRDNEQFF. The chain is built from TRBV19 and TRBJ2-1; D call uncertain. Trimming took off 6 bases at V and 5 bases at J, with 20 bases between the two ends. This CDR3 has 16 residues. The germline V gene has CDR1 LNHDA and CDR2 SQIVND (reference sequence).

As for this clone: The sample holds other DNA sequences that translate to the same CDR3. This chain connects TRBV5-1 to TRBJ1-1; TRBD1 matches 9 bases. The CDR3 runs to 14 residues. CDR1 is SGHRS and CDR2 is YFSETQ in the germline V gene. V was clipped by 4 bases and J by 2 bases; unmatched bases: 3. The CDR3 DNA is TGCGCCAGCAGCCCGGGACAGGGAAACACTGAAGCTTTCTTT. This translates into CASSPGQGNTEAFF.

V is TRBV18 and J is TRBJ1-5; the match to TRBD1 covers 7 bases. With V trimmed by 3 bases and J by 7 bases, 9 bases remained unmatched. The CDR3 runs to 15 residues. The germline CDR1 and CDR2 sequences are KGHSH and LQKENI. CDR3 protein: CASSPTRQGFQPQHF. The CDR3 DNA is TGTGCCAGCTCACCGACTCGACAGGGATTCCAGCCCCAGCATTTT.

The V call is TRBV5-6, the J call TRBJ2-3; possibly TRBD2 for D (5 bases). Germline CDR1 reads SGHDT; CDR2 reads YYEEEE. This CDR3 spans 13 amino acids. Trimming took off 4 bases at V and 4 bases at J, with 10 bases between the two ends. The CDR3 loop is CASSPLEADTQYF. The CDR3 DNA sequence: TGTGCCAGCAGCCCCTTGGAGGCAGATACGCAGTATTTT. Based on the CDR3 plus reference TRBV5-6 and TRBJ2-3, the full variable domain is DAGVTQSPTHLIKTRGQQVTLRCSPKSGHDTVSWYQQALGQGPQFIFQYYEEEERQRGNFPDRFSGHQFPNYSSELNVNALLLGDSALYLCASSPLEADTQYFGPGTRLTVL.

Worth noting for this clone: Other DNA variants within this sample encode the same CDR3. The V and J genes are TRBV28 and TRBJ2-7, with a possible D match to TRBD1 (6 bases). Trimming cost V 3 bases and J 0 bases, with 6 bases left between them. Germline V CDR1 and CDR2: MDHEN, SYDVKM. The length of the CDR3 is 13 residues. CDR3 protein: CASSLDSSYEQYF. The CDR3 DNA reads TGTGCCAGCAGTTTGGACAGCTCCTACGAGCAGTACTTC.

The chain couples TRBV10-3 to TRBJ2-3, with D tentatively TRBD2 (6 bases). The CDR3 runs to 15 residues. CDR1 and CDR2 (germline): ENHRY, SYGVKD. V lost 5 bases and J 2 bases, leaving 14 bases between the germline ends. The CDR3 nucleotides read TGTGCCATCAGTAACACGGGGGTTTCCACAGATACGCAGTATTTT. Its protein product is CAISNTGVSTDTQYF.

This chain joins TRBV19 and TRBJ1-1, with D hard to call. The CDR3 is made up of 14 amino acids. Germline-derived CDR1 and CDR2 are LNHDA and SQIVND (reference sequence). V was cut by 3 bases and J by 3 bases, with 11 bases left in between. The CDR3 coding sequence is TGTGCCAGTAGTATGCAGGCTTCTGACACTGAAGCTTTCTTT. It codes for CASSMQASDTEAFF.

The sample holds one count of this clone. J is TRBJ1-1 and V is TRBV19, with TRBD1 matching over 8 bases. V lost 9 bases to trimming and J lost 0 bases; unmatched junction nucleotides: 6. CDR3 length: 14 amino acids. Germline loops: CDR1 LNHDA, CDR2 SQIVND (reference sequence). CDR3 coding DNA: TGTGCCAGCGCATTGACAGGGGTGAACACTGAAGCTTTCTTT. As protein: CASALTGVNTEAFF. The whole variable domain, filled in from reference TRBV19 and TRBJ1-1, reads DGGITQSPKYLFRKEGQNVTLSCEQNLNHDAMYWYRQDPGQGLRLIYYSQIVNDFQKGDIAEGYSVSREKKESFPLTVTSAQKNPTAFYLCASALTGVNTEAFFGQGTRLTVV.

V usage is TRBV9 and J usage is TRBJ1-2; the D is unclear. Germline V lookup: CDR1 SGDLS, CDR2 YYNGEE. CDR3 length: 15 residues. V was shortened by 3 bases and J by 0 bases, with 12 bases between the two germline ends. The CDR3 DNA reads as TGTGCCAGCAGCGCCGGAACGACAACTAACTATGGCTACACCTTC. This gives the protein CASSAGTTTNYGYTF.

The chain employs TRBV19 and TRBJ1-5; D remains ambiguous. Germline V CDR1 and CDR2: LNHDA, SQIVND (reference sequence). Trimming removed 2 bases at V and 5 bases at J, with 7 bases between. CDR3 length: 13 amino acids. DNA for the CDR3: TGTGCCAGTAGTATATTGAGTGATCAGCCCCAGCATTTT. Its translation is CASSILSDQPQHF.

The rearrangement joins TRBV3-1 (or the pseudogene TRBV3-2) to TRBJ2-1; D perhaps matches TRBD2 (6 bases). Trimming stripped 0 bases from V and 4 bases from J, with 13 bases between. Germline V gives CDR1 LGHDT, CDR2 YNNKEL (reference sequence). There are 16 residues in the CDR3. CDR3 DNA: TGTGCCAGCAGCCAAGATTACCGGAGGGTTTACAATGAGCAGTTCTTC. Its translation is CASSQDYRRVYNEQFF.

This chain's CDR3 is CASSQDRTGRMFGYTF. CDR3 DNA sequence: TGCGCCAGCAGCCAAGACCGGACAGGGCGTATGTTTGGCTACACCTTC. The chain uses TRBV4-3 and TRBJ1-2; 8 bases match TRBD1. There are 16 residues in the CDR3. Germline CDR1 LGHNA, CDR2 YSLEER. Germline trimming cut 0 bases from V and 7 bases from J; bases unmatched to any gene: 10.

This clone appeared once. V and J are TRBV28 and TRBJ1-5; unclear D gene. Trimming cost V 5 bases and J 2 bases, with 10 bases left between them. There are 14 residues in the CDR3. From germline, CDR1 is MDHEN and CDR2 SYDVKM. The CDR3: CASSVPVGNQPQHF. The CDR3 region has the DNA TGTGCCAGCAGTGTTCCTGTCGGCAATCAGCCCCAGCATTTT.

The CDR3 nucleotides read TGTGCCAGCAGGTTCCCAGGGAGGGGCGGGGAGCTGTTTTTT. It encodes CASRFPGRGGELFF. The chain joins TRBV28 to TRBJ2-2, with 7 nucleotides matching TRBD2. V shed 6 bases, J shed 7 bases, and the junction held 8 bases outside the gene matches. CDR1 is MDHEN, CDR2 SYDVKM, per germline. This CDR3 is 14 amino acids long.

The chain is built from TRBV28 and TRBJ1-2; 7 nucleotides match TRBD1. Losses at the gene ends were 3 bases for V and 2 bases for J; bases not matched to a gene: 3. CDR1 and CDR2 (germline): MDHEN, SYDVKM. The CDR3 length is 14 residues. As DNA, the CDR3 is TGTGCCAGCAGTTTCTGGGACAGAAACTATGGCTACACCTTC. It specifies CASSFWDRNYGYTF.

CDR3 residues: CASSFTSGGNSPLHF. DNA for the CDR3: TGTGCCAGCAGTTTTACGTCAGGGGGTAATTCACCCCTCCACTTT. The V and J genes are TRBV28 and TRBJ1-6; 7 nucleotides line up with TRBD1. The germline V gene has CDR1 MDHEN and CDR2 SYDVKM. The length of the CDR3 is 15 residues. V shed 3 bases, J shed 6 bases, and the junction held 5 bases outside the gene matches.